This TCR beta chain was recovered during a study of beta chain features in type 1 diabetes. It was via CD45RO/CCR7/CD25/CD127/CD95/CD27 that CD4+ naive, central memory, regulatory and stem cell-like memory cells were sorted. V lost 3 bases, J lost 4 bases, and 6 bases lay in between. The germline CDR1 and CDR2 sequences are KGHSH and LQKENI. There are 13 residues in the CDR3. General study points: Shorter templates might be favored by PCR, equally in patients and controls. Within each of all four CD4+ subsets, Type 1 diabetes patients had TCRB CDR3s that were moderately but significantly shorter. Small HLA sub-analyses could not settle whether HLA shapes TCRB rearrangement. Insertions were fewer and deletions more numerous at VDJ junctions in type 1 diabetes patients.

This clone has a handful of counts. As yet, its antigen is unknown. Every isolated RNA sample was fully reverse transcribed, so sequencing captured expressed TCRB transcripts. The method was immunoSEQ multiplex PCR; TCRdb's version includes in-frame clones alone and lacks a portion of them. This table holds 200,000 to 300,000 clones, roughly 20% found once. The sequenced material came from naive CD4+ T cells from blood. This sequence was found in a woman aged 40 to 49 with type 1 diabetes. The chain uses TRBV18 and TRBJ1-4; D is possibly TRBD1 (5 bases). CDR3 DNA sequence: TGTGCCAGCTCACCTCAGGGTAATGAAAAACTGTTTTTT. It translates to CASSPQGNEKLFF. The complete variable domain, with remaining parts taken from reference TRBV18 and TRBJ1-4, reads NAGVMQNPRHLVRRRGQEARLRCSPMKGHSHVYWYRQLPEEGLKFMVYLQKENIIDESGMPKERFSAEFPKEGPSILRIQQVVRGDSAAYFCASSPQGNEKLFFGSGTQLSVL.